What follows are 14 T cell receptor beta chains derived from one specimen sequenced in a study of response to subunit inactivated influenza vaccine. In TCRdb, the RT-PCR reads were re-called with MiXCR into one record per CDR3 protein. Here the sample spans over 400,000 distinct CDR3 sequences, 10% to 15% being singletons. The starting material was PBMCs from blood, obtained more than 35 days after vaccination. These receptors all come from a man aged 50 or older who received an inactivated influenza vaccine.

This clonotype was seen a handful of times. The rearrangement joins TRBV27 to TRBJ2-3; 10 nucleotides agree with TRBD2. The ends lost 3 bases at V and 7 bases at J; junction bases unmatched: 28. The CDR3 totals 22 residues. Germline loops: CDR1 MNHEY, CDR2 SMNVEV (reference sequence). CDR3 sequence: CASSFVPRTSGEGSTHRNTQYF. As DNA, the CDR3 is TGTGCCAGCAGTTTCGTCCCTCGGACTAGCGGCGAGGGGTCGACCCACCGGAATACGCAGTATTTT.

This chain connects TRBV27 to TRBJ2-1, with 13 bases aligning to TRBD2. V was pared by 4 bases and J by 4 bases, with 7 bases of the junction left unmatched. The V gene's germline CDR1 is MNHEY and CDR2 SMNVEV (reference sequence). The CDR3 is made up of 17 amino acids. Here the CDR3 reads CASSSRTSGRRYNEQFF. CDR3 coding DNA: TGTGCCAGCAGTTCCCGGACTAGCGGGAGACGATACAATGAGCAGTTCTTC.

This chain uses TRBV4-2 with TRBJ2-3; D is unresolved. Germline V gives CDR1 LGHNA, CDR2 YNFKEQ. Trimming shortened V by 0 bases and J by 5 bases, and 9 bases separated the two germline ends. There are 14 residues in the CDR3. This CDR3 reads CASSQDRSEDTQYF. The CDR3 coding sequence is TGTGCCAGCAGCCAAGATCGGTCGGAAGATACGCAGTATTTT.

This chain uses TRBV6-2 or TRBV6-3 with TRBJ2-5; 8 nucleotides match TRBD1. This CDR3 has 15 amino acids. CDR1 and CDR2 (germline): MNHEY, SVGEGT. Losses at the gene ends were 6 bases for V and 3 bases for J; bases not matched to a gene: 9. The CDR3 region is CASSRTGMGKETQYF. DNA for the CDR3: TGTGCCAGCAGCCGGACAGGGATGGGCAAAGAGACCCAGTACTTC.

The chain carries TRBV7-2 and TRBJ2-1, with TRBD2 identical over 8 bases. Germline values: CDR1 SGHTA, CDR2 FQGNSA. V lost 5 bases, J lost 7 bases, and 7 bases stayed unmatched. The CDR3 spans 14 residues. The CDR3 region has the DNA TGTGCCAGCAGCCCGCGGGGGGTGGGGAATGAGCAGTTCTTC. Amino acid sequence: CASSPRGVGNEQFF.

The sample holds many counts of this clonotype. The chain is built from TRBV3-1 and TRBJ2-2; the match to TRBD2 covers 8 bases. The trim removed 5 bases at V and 8 bases at J, leaving 13 bases unmatched. The CDR3 has 16 residues. Looked up from germline, CDR1 is LGHDT and CDR2 is YNNKEL (reference sequence). The DNA of the CDR3 is TGTGCCAGCAGCAACGTCCGAAGCGGGAGTGGTGGGGAGCTGTTTTTT. It specifies CASSNVRSGSGGELFF.

The table lists this clonotype with a few counts. The J gene is TRBJ2-4, the V gene TRBV6-2 or TRBV6-3, with D unclear. Trimming removed 5 bases at V and 7 bases at J, with 6 bases between. The CDR3 loop spans 11 amino acids. CDR1 MNHEY and CDR2 SVGEGT come from the germline V gene. The CDR3: CASSEVNIQYF. The CDR3 nucleotides are TGTGCCAGCAGTGAGGTGAACATTCAGTACTTC.

The table lists this clonotype with a few counts. The chain recombines TRBV5-6 with TRBJ2-2; 10 bases align to TRBD1. Germline CDR1 is SGHDT and CDR2 is YYEEEE. J gave up 6 bases and V 2 bases, and 7 bases lay outside the gene matches. The CDR3 extends over 16 amino acids. Written as DNA, the CDR3 is TGTGCCAGCAGCTTATTGGGGACAGGGGATTCCGGGGAGCTGTTTTTT. As protein: CASSLLGTGDSGELFF.

The DNA of the CDR3 is TGTGCCAGCGGGGAGGCGAGGACGGCCACCGGGGAGCTGTTTTTT. This sequence encodes CASGEARTATGELFF. V and J are TRBV6-2 or TRBV6-3 and TRBJ2-2, with D perhaps matching TRBD2 (6 bases). The ends were cut back, 8 bases at V and 4 bases at J, with 17 bases in the middle. Germline V gene data show CDR1 as MNHEY and CDR2 as SVGEGT. CDR3 length: 15 residues.

The V gene is TRBV29-1, the J gene TRBJ2-3, with TRBD1 matching over 10 bases. The trim removed 4 bases at V and 6 bases at J, leaving 7 bases unmatched. The germline V gene has CDR1 SQVTM and CDR2 ANQGSEA. There are 14 residues in the CDR3. The CDR3 region has the DNA TGCAGCGTTGCGACAGGGGGCGCTTGGGATACGCAGTATTTT. The encoded protein is CSVATGGAWDTQYF.

The table lists this clonotype with a few counts. V is TRBV4-3 and J is TRBJ2-1; possibly TRBD1 for D (5 bases). The CDR3 is made up of 16 amino acids. The germline gives CDR1 LGHNA, CDR2 YSLEER. Trimming stripped 1 base from V and 2 bases from J, with 12 bases between. This CDR3 reads CASSQASVGPYNEQFF. CDR3 DNA sequence: TGCGCCAGCAGCCAAGCTTCGGTGGGGCCCTACAATGAGCAGTTCTTC.

This clonotype was seen at least ten times. The rearrangement links TRBV10-3 to TRBJ2-7; 7 bases fit TRBD2. CDR3 length: 15 residues. V lost 10 bases and J lost 0; bases outside the gene matches: 12. In germline, CDR1 is ENHRY, CDR2 SYGVKD. This CDR3 is CATAPGTISSYEQYF. In DNA form, the CDR3 reads TGTGCCACCGCACCCGGGACTATCAGCTCCTACGAGCAGTACTTC.

This sequence joins TRBV11-2 and TRBJ2-1; perhaps TRBD1 as D (6 bases). CDR3 length: 15 amino acids. Between the trimmed V and J ends, which lost 6 bases and 3 bases, there was a span of 15 bases. Germline loops: CDR1 SGHAT, CDR2 FQNNGV. The CDR3 DNA reads as TGTGCCAGCAGTTCGGACAGAAGGGTCTACAATGAGCAGTTCTTC. Protein: CASSSDRRVYNEQFF.

This clonotype occurred a few times. V is TRBV18 and J is TRBJ2-1; D gene ambiguous. This CDR3 is built from 14 residues. Germline CDR1 reads KGHSH; CDR2 reads LQKENI. V was trimmed by 4 bases and J by 3 bases, leaving 10 bases between them. The CDR3 reads CASSRADFYNEQFF. The CDR3 bases are TGTGCCAGCTCACGAGCCGACTTCTACAATGAGCAGTTCTTC.